This is a list of T cell receptor beta chains from one sample in a study of immune cell composition in non-small cell lung cancer. The data were produced by immunoSEQ multiplex PCR, yet TCRdb's version contains in-frame clones alone and is incomplete. The data contain around 2,300 clones, 81% of them singletons. Input material: lung tumor tissue. The receptors derive from a human donor with non-small cell lung cancer. Each CDR3 is given with its conserved first and last residue. D genes are given only for firm matches. Some rows have no size entry. The others give once, few or many, or a class for an expanded clone.

d_call j_call v_call clone_size cdr3_nt cdr3_aa
. TRBJ1-3 TRBV7-9 . TGTGCCAGCAGCTTGGGCAGGGAAAGCTTCTCTGGAAACACCATATATTTT CASSLGRESFSGNTIYF
. TRBJ1-5 TRBV19 . TGTGCCAGTAGTATAGAAGGACAAGATAATCAGCCCCAGCATTTT CASSIEGQDNQPQHF
. TRBJ2-3 TRBV9 . TGTGCCAGCAGCGTGACTAGGGCAGATACGCAGTATTTT CASSVTRADTQYF
. TRBJ1-6 TRBV7-6 . TGTGCCAGCAGCTTCCAGGGTAGGAGTTCACCCCTCCACTTT CASSFQGRSSPLHF
TRBD2 TRBJ2-3 TRBV5-4 . TGTGCCAGCAGCTTACCTACTAGCGGGAGCACAGATACGCAGTATTTT CASSLPTSGSTDTQYF
. TRBJ1-2 TRBV19 . TGTGCCACCAAACAGGGCCCTAACTATGGCTACACCTTC CATKQGPNYGYTF
. TRBJ2-2 TRBV7-2 . TGTGCCAGCAGCCATAGACTCACGACGCCCGGGGAGCTGTTTTTT CASSHRLTTPGELFF
TRBD2 TRBJ2-5 TRBV11-3 . TGTGCCAGCAGCTTAGGGGCAGCGGGATCCCAAGAGACCCAGTACTTC CASSLGAAGSQETQYF
TRBD2 TRBJ2-1 TRBV19 . TGTGCCAGTAGTATAGGAGGGAGTAGCGGGAGTGAGCAGTTCTTC CASSIGGSSGSEQFF
TRBD2 TRBJ2-1 TRBV7-8 . TGTGCCAGCAGCCTGGGGGCGGGAGGGATCTACAATGAGCAGTTCTTC CASSLGAGGIYNEQFF
TRBD2 TRBJ2-3 TRBV6-4 . TGTGCCAGCAGTGACCGGGCGGGAGAAACAGATACGCAGTATTTT CASSDRAGETDTQYF
. TRBJ1-2 TRBV30 few TGTGCCTGGAGTGTACTCCAGGGCGCCGTTGGCTACACCTTC CAWSVLQGAVGYTF
TRBD1 TRBJ2-3 TRBV6-5 . TGTGCCAGCACCCAAGGACAGGGCTGGGCAGATACGCAGTATTTT CASTQGQGWADTQYF
. TRBJ1-2 TRBV6-1 once TGTGCCAGCAGTGAACAGGGCTATGGCTACACCTTC CASSEQGYGYTF
TRBD1 TRBJ2-1 TRBV19 . TGTGCCAGTAGTATGAAACAGGGGGCGCTATACAATGAGCAGTTCTTC CASSMKQGALYNEQFF
TRBD2 TRBJ2-7 TRBV7-6 . TGTGCCAGCAGCTTAGATGCGGGAGTGCCCTACGAGCAGTACTTC CASSLDAGVPYEQYF
TRBD1 TRBJ1-2 TRBV2 . TGTGCCAGCAGTGAAGCGACAGGGACCAACTATGGCTACACCTTC CASSEATGTNYGYTF
. TRBJ1-1 TRBV30 . TGTGCCTGCTTGACAGTGAACACTGAAGCTTTCTTT CACLTVNTEAFF
TRBD1 TRBJ1-2 TRBV27 . TGTGCCAGCAGTTCAGGACAGGGAAAGCGTGACTATGGCTACACCTTC CASSSGQGKRDYGYTF
TRBD2 TRBJ2-1 TRBV11-3 once TGTGCCAGCAGCGAAGCGGGGCCTCTCAATGAGCAGTTCTTC CASSEAGPLNEQFF
TRBD1 TRBJ1-2 TRBV28 . TGTGCCAGCGGGACAGTGGGCGCCAATGGCTACACCTTC CASGTVGANGYTF
TRBD1 TRBJ1-2 TRBV30 . TGTGCCTGGAGTGTACTGGGACAGGCTACTCCTTGTGGCTACACCTTC CAWSVLGQATPCGYTF
. TRBJ1-2 TRBV6-1 . TGTGCCAGCAGTGAAGCGCAGACAGCCGATTATGGCTACACCTTC CASSEAQTADYGYTF
. TRBJ1-1 TRBV30 . TGTGCCTGGAGTGAGGGGTCGCACACTGAAGCTTTCTTT CAWSEGSHTEAFF
TRBD2 TRBJ2-1 TRBV14 . TGTGCCAGCAGCCTGACTAGCGGGATCGTTGGTGAGCAGTTCTTC CASSLTSGIVGEQFF
TRBD2 TRBJ2-1 TRBV11-2 . TGTGCCAGCAGCTTAGATAGACTAGCCGTCCCAAGGCTGTTCTTC CASSLDRLAVPRLFF
. TRBJ2-7 TRBV6-1 . TGTGCCAGCAGTGAAGGGGATCGACAGCGCTACGAGCAGTACTTC CASSEGDRQRYEQYF
TRBD1 TRBJ2-7 TRBV10-3 . TGTGCCACCCAGGGGGCCTTAGACGAGCAGTACTTC CATQGALDEQYF
TRBD1 TRBJ2-7 TRBV30 . TGTGCCTGGAGTGTTCGAGGACAGGGAGGTTACGAGCAGTACTTC CAWSVRGQGGYEQYF
TRBD1 TRBJ1-6 TRBV10-1 . TGCGCCAGCAGTGACGGACAGGGGTGGAATTCACCCCTCCACTTT CASSDGQGWNSPLHF
TRBD2 TRBJ2-2 TRBV4-3 few TGCGCCAGCAGCCAAGATCCTAGCGGGACGAACACCGGGGAGCTGTTTTTT CASSQDPSGTNTGELFF
TRBD1 TRBJ1-2 TRBV15 . TGTGCCACCAGCAGAGCCATAGGGACAGCCTATGGCTACACCTTC CATSRAIGTAYGYTF
. TRBJ2-7 TRBV11-2 . TGTGCCAGCAGCTTAGGTCGAGGGTCTCTCGAGCAGTACTTC CASSLGRGSLEQYF
. TRBJ2-5 TRBV9 . TGTGCCAGCGGGGGGTTGCTAGCAGGGGAGACCCAGTACTTC CASGGLLAGETQYF
TRBD1 TRBJ1-2 TRBV4-2 . TGTGCCAGCAGCCCGGGACAGGGGCCTACTAACTATGGCTACACCTTC CASSPGQGPTNYGYTF
TRBD2 TRBJ2-5 TRBV7-6 . TGTGCCAGCAGCTTAAAAGCCTCCGGGACTAGGGGTGAGACCCAGTACTTC CASSLKASGTRGETQYF
. TRBJ1-1 TRBV6-6 . TGTGCCAGCAGTTACAACGCCGCGGGAGCTTTCTTT CASSYNAAGAFF
. TRBJ1-1 TRBV7-8 . TGTGCCAGCGCAGTGGACACTGAAGCTTTCTTT CASAVDTEAFF
. TRBJ1-5 TRBV7-2 few TGTGCCAGCAGCCCAGGAGGCGGCAATCAGCCCCAGCATTTT CASSPGGGNQPQHF
. TRBJ2-2 TRBV6-5 . TGTGCCAGCAGAAGGACTTTTACCGGGGAGCTGTTTTTT CASRRTFTGELFF
. TRBJ2-3 TRBV4-1 few TGCGCCAGCAGCCAAGACCCACCAACGTTCCGGAGGAAAGATACGCAGTATTTT CASSQDPPTFRRKDTQYF
. TRBJ2-7 TRBV7-6 . TGTGCCAGCAGCTTAGGGACTGTCAGCTACGAGCAGTACTTC CASSLGTVSYEQYF
TRBD2 TRBJ2-3 TRBV6-5 . TGTGCCAGCAGTTACCTAGCGGGATCTAGCACAGATACGCAGTATTTT CASSYLAGSSTDTQYF
. TRBJ1-3 TRBV29-1 . TGCAGCGTTGAAGATCGATGGGGACTCTCTGGAAACACCATATATTTT CSVEDRWGLSGNTIYF
TRBD1 TRBJ2-5 TRBV10-1 . TGCGCCAGCAGTGATCCCGCCGGGACAGAGAAATGCGAACAAGAGACCCAGTACTTC CASSDPAGTEKCEQETQYF
TRBD1 TRBJ2-2 TRBV11-2 . TGTGCCAGCAGCCAGGGGGCGTGGACCGGGGAGCTGTTTTTT CASSQGAWTGELFF
TRBD1 TRBJ1-2 TRBV27 . TGTGCCAGCAGTCCGGCCGGGACAGGGACCCACTATGGCTACACCTTC CASSPAGTGTHYGYTF
. TRBJ2-6 TRBV14 few TGTGCCAGCAGCCATGCTACTGGGGCCAACGTCCTGACTTTC CASSHATGANVLTF
. TRBJ1-1 TRBV7-2 . TGTGCCAGCAGCAAAGACAGAGCGAACACTGAAGCTTTCTTT CASSKDRANTEAFF
TRBD2 TRBJ2-1 TRBV6-5 . TGTGCCAGCAGTTACTCAGCGGGAGGGGCCTACAATGAGCAGTTCTTC CASSYSAGGAYNEQFF
. TRBJ2-2 TRBV10-1 . TGCGCCAGCAGTGGAAACAGGAACACCGGGGAGCTGTTTTTT CASSGNRNTGELFF
. TRBJ1-2 TRBV7-9 . TGTGCCAGCAGCTTAGAGGACGGGGACTATGGCTACACCTTC CASSLEDGDYGYTF
TRBD1 TRBJ1-2 TRBV10-3 . TGTGCCATCAGTGAGGGACAGGGGTATGGCTACACCTTC CAISEGQGYGYTF
. TRBJ2-7 TRBV13 . TGTGCCAGCAGCTTCCTGGACGGGGACGAGCAGTACTTC CASSFLDGDEQYF
. TRBJ2-1 TRBV7-2 once TGTGCCAGCAGCTTAGGTCACTTCAATGAGCAGTTCTTC CASSLGHFNEQFF